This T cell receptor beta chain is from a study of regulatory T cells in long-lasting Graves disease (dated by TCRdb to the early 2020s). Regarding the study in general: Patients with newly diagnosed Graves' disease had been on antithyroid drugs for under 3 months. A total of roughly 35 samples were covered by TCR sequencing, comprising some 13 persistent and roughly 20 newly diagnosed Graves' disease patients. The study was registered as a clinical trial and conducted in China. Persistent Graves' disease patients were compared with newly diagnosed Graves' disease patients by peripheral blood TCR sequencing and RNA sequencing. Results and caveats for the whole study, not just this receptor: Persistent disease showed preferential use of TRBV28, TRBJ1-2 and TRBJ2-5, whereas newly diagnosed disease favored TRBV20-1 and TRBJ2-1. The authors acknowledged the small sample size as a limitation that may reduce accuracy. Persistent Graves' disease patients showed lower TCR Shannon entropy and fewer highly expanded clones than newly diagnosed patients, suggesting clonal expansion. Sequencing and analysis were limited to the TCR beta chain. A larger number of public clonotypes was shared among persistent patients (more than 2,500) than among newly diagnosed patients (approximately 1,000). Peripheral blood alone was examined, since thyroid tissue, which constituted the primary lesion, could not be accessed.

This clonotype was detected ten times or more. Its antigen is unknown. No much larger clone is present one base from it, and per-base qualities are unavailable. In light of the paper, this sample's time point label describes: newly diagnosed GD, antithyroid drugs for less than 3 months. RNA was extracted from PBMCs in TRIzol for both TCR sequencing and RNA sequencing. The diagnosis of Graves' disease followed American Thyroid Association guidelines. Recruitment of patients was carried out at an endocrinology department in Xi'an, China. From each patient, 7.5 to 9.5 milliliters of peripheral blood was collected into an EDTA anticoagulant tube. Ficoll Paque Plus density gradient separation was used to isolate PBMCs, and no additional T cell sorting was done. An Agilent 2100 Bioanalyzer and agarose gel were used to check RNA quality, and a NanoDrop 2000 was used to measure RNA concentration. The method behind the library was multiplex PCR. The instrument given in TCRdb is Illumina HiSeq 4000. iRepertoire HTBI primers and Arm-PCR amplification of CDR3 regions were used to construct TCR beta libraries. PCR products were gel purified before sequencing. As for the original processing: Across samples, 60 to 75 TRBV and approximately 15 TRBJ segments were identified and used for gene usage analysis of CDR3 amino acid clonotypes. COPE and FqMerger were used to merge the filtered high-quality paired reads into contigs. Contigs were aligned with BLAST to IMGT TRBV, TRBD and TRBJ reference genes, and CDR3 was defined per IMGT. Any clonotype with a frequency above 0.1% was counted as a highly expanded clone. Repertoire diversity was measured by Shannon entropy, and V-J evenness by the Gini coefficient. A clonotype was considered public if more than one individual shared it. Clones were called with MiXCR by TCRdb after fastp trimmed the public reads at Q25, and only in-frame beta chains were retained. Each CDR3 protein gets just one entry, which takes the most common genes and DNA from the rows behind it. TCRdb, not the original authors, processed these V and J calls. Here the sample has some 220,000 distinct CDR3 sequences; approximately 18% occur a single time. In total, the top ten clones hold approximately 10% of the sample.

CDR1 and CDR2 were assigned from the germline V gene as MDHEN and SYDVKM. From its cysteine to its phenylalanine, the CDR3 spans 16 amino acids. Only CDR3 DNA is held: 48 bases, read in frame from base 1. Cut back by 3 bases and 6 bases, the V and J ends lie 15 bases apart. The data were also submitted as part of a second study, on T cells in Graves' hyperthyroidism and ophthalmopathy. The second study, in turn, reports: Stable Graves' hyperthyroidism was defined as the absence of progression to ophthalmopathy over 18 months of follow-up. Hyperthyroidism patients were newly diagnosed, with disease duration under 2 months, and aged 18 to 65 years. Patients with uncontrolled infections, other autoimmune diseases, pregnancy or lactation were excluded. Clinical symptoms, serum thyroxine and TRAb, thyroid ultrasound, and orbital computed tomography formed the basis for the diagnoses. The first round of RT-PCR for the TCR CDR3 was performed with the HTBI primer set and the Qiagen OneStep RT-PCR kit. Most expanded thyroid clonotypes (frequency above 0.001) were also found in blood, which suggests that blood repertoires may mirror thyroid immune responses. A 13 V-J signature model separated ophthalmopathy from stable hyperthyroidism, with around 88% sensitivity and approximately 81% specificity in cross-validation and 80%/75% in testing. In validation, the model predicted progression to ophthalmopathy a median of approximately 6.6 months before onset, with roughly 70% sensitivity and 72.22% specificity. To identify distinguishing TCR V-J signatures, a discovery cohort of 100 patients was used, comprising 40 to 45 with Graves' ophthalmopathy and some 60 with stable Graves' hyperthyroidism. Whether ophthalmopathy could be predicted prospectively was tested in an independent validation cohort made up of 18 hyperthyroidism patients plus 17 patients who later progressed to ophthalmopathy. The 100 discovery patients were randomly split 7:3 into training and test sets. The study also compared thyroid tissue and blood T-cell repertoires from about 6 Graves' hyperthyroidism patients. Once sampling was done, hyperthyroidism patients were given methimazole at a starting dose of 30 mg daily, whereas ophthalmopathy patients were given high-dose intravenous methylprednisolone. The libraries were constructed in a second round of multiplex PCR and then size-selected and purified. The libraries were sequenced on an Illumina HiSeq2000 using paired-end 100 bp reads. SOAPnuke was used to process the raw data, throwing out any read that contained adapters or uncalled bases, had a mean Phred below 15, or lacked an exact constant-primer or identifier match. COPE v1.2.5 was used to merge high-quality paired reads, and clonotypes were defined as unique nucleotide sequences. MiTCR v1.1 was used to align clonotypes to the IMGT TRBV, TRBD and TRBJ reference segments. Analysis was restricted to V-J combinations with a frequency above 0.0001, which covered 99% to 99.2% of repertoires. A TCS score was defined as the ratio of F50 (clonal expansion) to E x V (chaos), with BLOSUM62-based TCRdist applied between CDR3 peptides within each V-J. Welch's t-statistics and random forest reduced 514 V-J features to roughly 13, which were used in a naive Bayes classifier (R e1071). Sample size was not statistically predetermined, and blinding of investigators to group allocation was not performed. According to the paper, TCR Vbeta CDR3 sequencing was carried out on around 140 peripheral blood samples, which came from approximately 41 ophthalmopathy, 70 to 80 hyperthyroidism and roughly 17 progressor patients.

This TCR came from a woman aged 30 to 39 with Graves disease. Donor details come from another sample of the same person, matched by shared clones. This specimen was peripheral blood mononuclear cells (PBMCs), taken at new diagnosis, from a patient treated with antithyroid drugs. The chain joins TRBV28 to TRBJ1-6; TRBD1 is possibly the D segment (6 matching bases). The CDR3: CASSLNPTGINSPLHF. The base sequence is TGTGCCAGCAGTTTGAATCCCACAGGGATTAATTCACCCCTCCACTTT.